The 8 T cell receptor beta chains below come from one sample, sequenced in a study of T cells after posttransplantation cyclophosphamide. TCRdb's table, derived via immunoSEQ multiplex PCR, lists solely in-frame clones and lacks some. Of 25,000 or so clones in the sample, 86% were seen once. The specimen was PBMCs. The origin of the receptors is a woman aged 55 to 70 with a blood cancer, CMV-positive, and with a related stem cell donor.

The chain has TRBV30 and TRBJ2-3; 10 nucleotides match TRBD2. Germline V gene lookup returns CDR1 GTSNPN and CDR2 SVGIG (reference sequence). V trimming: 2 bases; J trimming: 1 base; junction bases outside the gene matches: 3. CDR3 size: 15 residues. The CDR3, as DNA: TGTGCCTGGAGTAGAGGGACTAGCGGCACAGATACGCAGTATTTT. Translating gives CAWSRGTSGTDTQYF.

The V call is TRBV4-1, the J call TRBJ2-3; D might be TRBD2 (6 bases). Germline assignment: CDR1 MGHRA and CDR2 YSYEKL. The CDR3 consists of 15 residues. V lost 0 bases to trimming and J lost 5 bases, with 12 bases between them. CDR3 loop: CASSQDGGGVDTQYF. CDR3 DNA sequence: TGCGCCAGCAGCCAAGACGGAGGAGGGGTAGATACGCAGTATTTT.

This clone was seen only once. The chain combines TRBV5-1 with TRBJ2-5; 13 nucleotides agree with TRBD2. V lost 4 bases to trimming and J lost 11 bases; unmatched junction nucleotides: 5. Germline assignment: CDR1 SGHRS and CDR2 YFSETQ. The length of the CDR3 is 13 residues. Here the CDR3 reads CASSAGLAGEQYF. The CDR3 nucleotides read TGCGCCAGCAGCGCCGGACTAGCGGGGGAGCAGTACTTC. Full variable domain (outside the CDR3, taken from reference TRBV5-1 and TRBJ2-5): KAGVTQTPRYLIKTRGQQVTLSCSPISGHRSVSWYQQTPGQGLQFLFEYFSETQRNKGNFPGRFSGRQFSNSRSEMNVSTLELGDSALYLCASSAGLAGEQYFGPGTRLLVL.

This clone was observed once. CDR3 residues: CASSENLGGGYGYTF. CDR3 sequence (DNA): TGTGCCAGCAGTGAAAACCTGGGAGGCGGCTATGGCTACACCTTC. The chain combines TRBV6-1 with TRBJ1-2, with D unresolved. V was trimmed by 2 bases and J by 4 bases, leaving 14 bases between them. Germline V gene sequence: CDR1 MNHNS, CDR2 SASEGT. The length of the CDR3 is 15 residues.

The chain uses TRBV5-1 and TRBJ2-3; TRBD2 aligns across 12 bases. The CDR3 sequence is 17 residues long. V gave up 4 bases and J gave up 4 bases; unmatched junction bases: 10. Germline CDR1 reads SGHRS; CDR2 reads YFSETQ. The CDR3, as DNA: TGCGCCAGCAGCCTGACTAGCGGGAGCTCCAAGTCAGATACGCAGTATTTT. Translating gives CASSLTSGSSKSDTQYF. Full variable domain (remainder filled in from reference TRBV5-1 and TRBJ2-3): KAGVTQTPRYLIKTRGQQVTLSCSPISGHRSVSWYQQTPGQGLQFLFEYFSETQRNKGNFPGRFSGRQFSNSRSEMNVSTLELGDSALYLCASSLTSGSSKSDTQYFGPGTRLTVL.

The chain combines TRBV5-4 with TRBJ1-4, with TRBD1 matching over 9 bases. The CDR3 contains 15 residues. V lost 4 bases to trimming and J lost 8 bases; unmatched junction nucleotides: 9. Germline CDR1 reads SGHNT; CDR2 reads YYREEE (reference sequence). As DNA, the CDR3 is TGTGCCAGCAGCACCCGGGACAGGGATCAAGAAAAACTGTTTTTT. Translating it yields CASSTRDRDQEKLFF.

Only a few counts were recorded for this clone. The CDR3 sequence: CASSARQRTDEKLFF. As DNA, the CDR3 is TGTGCCAGCAGTGCCAGACAGAGGACCGATGAAAAACTGTTTTTT. The chain combines TRBV6-1 with TRBJ1-4; the D gene is possibly TRBD1 (5 bases). Trimming stripped 4 bases from V and 6 bases from J, with 15 bases between. The CDR3 covers 15 residues. CDR1 and CDR2 from the germline V gene are MNHNS and SASEGT.

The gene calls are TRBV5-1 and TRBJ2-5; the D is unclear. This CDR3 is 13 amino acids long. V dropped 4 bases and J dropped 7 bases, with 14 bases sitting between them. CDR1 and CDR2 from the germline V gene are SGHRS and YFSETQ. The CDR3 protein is CASSKNKSLTQYF. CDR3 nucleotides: TGCGCCAGCAGCAAGAATAAATCACTGACCCAGTACTTC.